This T cell receptor (beta chain) comes out of a study of cytomegalovirus exposure and HLA in healthy donors. 13 Jbeta primers and 60 Vbeta primers were used for the PCR. Sequencing used immunoSEQ multiplex PCR; TCRdb keeps in-frame clones, though not all of them. The sample lists under 150,000 clones; over 70% were seen once. This clone showed up just a few times. This receptor was identified in a woman aged 60-75 years in good health and CMV-seropositive. The sequencing sample was made of PBMCs.

The CDR3 reads CASSYGGSYEQYF. Here the CDR3 DNA reads TGTGCCAGCAGTTACGGGGGGTCCTACGAGCAGTACTTC. The chain employs TRBV6-6 and TRBJ2-7, with a weak D call TRBD2 (6 bases). V lost 2 bases to trimming and J lost 1 base, with 6 bases between them. Germline CDR1 is MNHNY and CDR2 is SVGAGI (reference sequence). The CDR3 spans 13 residues.